A selection of T cell receptor beta chains follows, all from one sample in a study of T cell changes during pregnancy in multiple sclerosis. Sequencing used immunoSEQ multiplex PCR; TCRdb keeps in-frame clones, though not all of them. Here the sample spans some 37,000 clones, roughly 92% being singletons. The sample comprised PBMCs (not recorded whether the cells were cultured). These receptors came from a female donor with multiple sclerosis, enrolled in a pregnancy study. Both conserved end residues are part of each CDR3. D genes are given only for firm matches. Expanded clones get a size class; other rows say once, few or many, or leave the size out.

>13|TRBV7-9|TRBJ1-2|NA|NA
CASSLAETYGYTF
TGTGCCAGCAGCTTAGCAGAAACCTATGGCTACACCTTC
>16|TRBV5-4|TRBJ2-2|NA|TRBD1
CASSSKQGSNTGELFF
TGTGCCAGCAGCTCAAAACAGGGGTCGAACACCGGGGAGCTGTTTTTT
>16|TRBV4-1|TRBJ1-5|NA|NA
CASSQILGERNQPQHF
TGCGCCAGCAGCCAGATACTCGGGGAAAGGAATCAGCCCCAGCATTTT
>15|TRBV2|TRBJ1-5|NA|TRBD1
CASTPGTGSNQPQHF
TGTGCCAGCACTCCCGGGACAGGTAGCAATCAGCCCCAGCATTTT
>13|TRBV7-9|TRBJ2-3|NA|NA
CASSTPGRDTQYF
TGTGCCAGCAGCACTCCAGGGAGAGATACGCAGTATTTT
>14|TRBV5-4|TRBJ2-3|NA|TRBD1
CASSQGQGVDTQYF
TGTGCCAGCAGCCAGGGACAGGGGGTAGATACGCAGTATTTT
>15|TRBV12-5|TRBJ2-1|once|TRBD2
CASGLQRTSGSIGFF
TGTGCTAGTGGTTTGCAACGGACTAGCGGGAGTATTGGGTTCTTC
>14|TRBV5-1|TRBJ1-2|NA|NA
CASSLGQANYGYTF
TGCGCCAGCAGCTTGGGACAGGCTAACTATGGCTACACCTTC
>13|TRBV27|TRBJ2-1|NA|NA
CASSFRTYNEQFF
TGTGCCAGCAGTTTCCGAACTTACAATGAGCAGTTCTTC
>13|TRBV7-2|TRBJ2-7|NA|NA
CASSLDSAGEQYF
TGTGCCAGCAGCTTAGATTCGGCGGGGGAGCAGTACTTC
>14|TRBV27|TRBJ2-7|NA|NA
CASRRTPGGIEQYF
TGTGCCAGCAGACGCACACCTGGGGGGATCGAGCAGTACTTC
>17|TRBV19|TRBJ2-1|NA|NA
CASSIDPTAPPLNEQFF
TGTGCCAGTAGTATAGATCCGACTGCTCCGCCCTTAAATGAGCAGTTCTTC
>15|TRBV5-1|TRBJ1-5|NA|NA
CASSSRDGDNQPQHF
TGCGCCAGCAGCTCCAGGGACGGAGACAATCAGCCCCAGCATTTT
>16|TRBV2|TRBJ1-2|NA|TRBD1
CASSDHTGGATYGYTF
TGTGCCAGCAGTGACCACACAGGGGGCGCGACCTATGGCTACACCTTC
>11|TRBV10-1|TRBJ2-7|NA|NA
CASSESNEQYF
TGCGCCAGCAGTGAGTCTAACGAGCAGTACTTC
>13|TRBV6-5|TRBJ1-1|NA|NA
CASSYGFGLEAFF
TGTGCCAGCAGTTACGGGTTCGGCCTTGAAGCTTTCTTT
>15|TRBV5-1|TRBJ1-1|NA|NA
CASSLEAWEGTEAFF
TGCGCCAGCAGCCTGGAGGCTTGGGAAGGCACTGAAGCTTTCTTT
>15|TRBV11-2|TRBJ2-1|NA|NA
CASLEMQGPYNEQFF
TGTGCCAGCCTCGAAATGCAAGGCCCCTACAATGAGCAGTTCTTC
>12|TRBV5-4|TRBJ2-7|NA|TRBD2
CASSLGGYEQYF
TGTGCCAGCAGCCTGGGGGGGTACGAGCAGTACTTC
>15|TRBV10-2|TRBJ2-5|NA|TRBD2
CASSDVAGGQETQYF
TGCGCCAGCAGTGATGTAGCGGGAGGGCAAGAGACCCAGTACTTC
>14|TRBV5-1|TRBJ2-7|NA|NA
CASSPPGEYYEQYF
TGCGCCAGCAGCCCCCCGGGGGAGTACTACGAGCAGTACTTC
>12|TRBV30|TRBJ1-5|once|NA
CAWSSPTGPQHF
TGTGCCTGGAGTTCCCCTACGGGGCCCCAGCATTTT
>15|TRBV5-1|TRBJ2-7|few|NA
CASSLGNPRSYEQYF
TGCGCCAGCAGCTTGGGCAATCCCCGATCCTACGAGCAGTACTTC
>15|TRBV13|TRBJ2-1|NA|NA
CASSLGSYSYNEQFF
TGTGCCAGCAGCTTAGGGAGCTATTCCTACAATGAGCAGTTCTTC
>14|TRBV4-3|TRBJ1-6|NA|NA
CASGGLPGNSPLHF
TGCGCCAGCGGCGGGTTACCTGGCAATTCACCCCTCCACTTT
>16|TRBV18|TRBJ1-4|NA|NA
CASSPRSGRGDEKLFF
TGTGCCAGCTCACCGCGCTCAGGGAGAGGAGATGAAAAACTGTTTTTT
>17|TRBV7-2|TRBJ2-5|NA|TRBD1
CASSPTAGGQGYETQYF
TGTGCCAGCAGCCCCACGGCCGGCGGACAGGGCTACGAGACCCAGTACTTC
>15|TRBV6-5|TRBJ2-1|NA|TRBD2
CASRSGTSGWNEQFF
TGTGCCAGCAGGTCCGGGACTAGCGGGTGGAATGAGCAGTTCTTC
>16|TRBV12-5|TRBJ2-5|NA|NA
CASAQWRGQPPQAQYF
TGTGCTAGTGCCCAGTGGAGAGGACAGCCCCCCCAGGCCCAGTACTTC
>12|TRBV2|TRBJ2-7|NA|TRBD1
CGVGDSPYEQYF
TGTGGGGTGGGGGACAGCCCCTACGAGCAGTACTTC
>19|TRBV4-2|TRBJ2-3|NA|TRBD2
CASSQTTSGRAGSSDTQYF
TGTGCCAGCAGCCAAACCACTAGCGGGAGGGCCGGGAGTTCAGATACGCAGTATTTT
>15|TRBV10-2|TRBJ1-1|once|TRBD1
CASTTSGQGAAEAFF
TGCGCCAGCACAACTTCGGGACAGGGGGCGGCTGAAGCTTTCTTT
>13|TRBV28|TRBJ2-7|once|TRBD2
CASSLGLAGGQYF
TGTGCCAGCAGTTTGGGGCTAGCGGGGGGCCAGTACTTC
>17|TRBV4-3|TRBJ2-7|NA|TRBD1
CASSQDPGDRGYYEQYF
TGCGCCAGCAGCCAAGATCCCGGCGACAGGGGCTATTACGAGCAGTACTTC
>16|TRBV4-3|TRBJ2-1|NA|TRBD1
CASSQEEQGDYNEQFF
TGCGCCAGCAGCCAAGAAGAACAGGGGGACTACAATGAGCAGTTCTTC
>14|TRBV5-6|TRBJ2-3|NA|TRBD2
CASSHPGGTDTQYF
TGTGCCAGCAGCCATCCGGGAGGTACAGATACGCAGTATTTT
>17|TRBV29-1|TRBJ2-3|NA|TRBD2
CSVEDRSSGASTDTQYF
TGCAGCGTTGAAGATCGGTCTAGCGGGGCTAGCACAGATACGCAGTATTTT
>12|TRBV7-6|TRBJ1-1|NA|NA
CASSTMNTEAFF
TGTGCCAGCAGCACTATGAACACTGAAGCTTTCTTT
>14|TRBV2|TRBJ1-2|NA|NA
CASSEGAGVYGYTF
TGTGCCAGCAGTGAGGGGGCAGGGGTTTATGGCTACACCTTC
>17|TRBV5-1|TRBJ2-1|NA|NA
CASSLVTGPSSYNEQFF
TGCGCCAGCAGCTTGGTTACGGGGCCGAGCTCCTACAATGAGCAGTTCTTC
>15|TRBV5-1|TRBJ2-1|NA|TRBD2
CASSAGLAIADEQFF
TGCGCCAGCAGCGCCGGACTAGCAATCGCCGATGAGCAGTTCTTC
>14|TRBV9|TRBJ2-1|few|NA
CASSELASPNEQFF
TGTGCCAGCAGCGAATTAGCCAGCCCCAATGAGCAGTTCTTC
>14|TRBV19|TRBJ2-5|NA|TRBD1
CASSDRGTQETQYF
TGTGCCAGTAGTGACAGGGGGACCCAAGAGACCCAGTACTTC
>15|TRBV27|TRBJ2-7|NA|TRBD1
CASSQTGTGAPVQYF
TGTGCCAGCAGTCAGACCGGGACAGGGGCCCCTGTGCAGTACTTC
>13|TRBV6-5|TRBJ1-1|NA|NA
CASSYRVNTEAFF
TGTGCCAGCAGTTACAGGGTGAACACTGAAGCTTTCTTT
>13|TRBV30|TRBJ2-1|NA|NA
CAWSVGGAWEQFF
TGTGCCTGGTCGGTCGGCGGGGCCTGGGAGCAGTTCTTC
>16|TRBV7-2|TRBJ2-7|NA|NA
CASSLRDQNTLYEQYF
TGTGCCAGCAGCTTAAGGGACCAAAACACGCTCTACGAGCAGTACTTC
>15|TRBV13|TRBJ1-2|NA|NA
CASSLKQPANYGYTF
TGTGCCAGCAGCTTAAAACAGCCCGCTAACTATGGCTACACCTTC
>13|TRBV5-4|TRBJ2-7|NA|TRBD1
CASSTPDRSEQYF
TGTGCCAGCAGCACCCCGGACAGGTCCGAGCAGTACTTC
>14|TRBV7-2|TRBJ2-1|NA|NA
CASSLGGEYNEQFF
TGTGCCAGCAGCTTGGGGGGCGAGTACAATGAGCAGTTCTTC
>17|TRBV5-1|TRBJ2-5|NA|TRBD2
CASSLASGRSVVETQYF
TGCGCCAGCAGCTTGGCTAGCGGGAGGAGCGTGGTGGAGACCCAGTACTTC
>16|TRBV29-1|TRBJ1-2|NA|NA
CSVGRGGMSIDYGYTF
TGCAGCGTTGGAAGAGGGGGAATGTCTATAGACTATGGCTACACCTTC
>13|TRBV2|TRBJ2-3|NA|NA
CASSDGWKDTQYF
TGTGCCAGCAGTGATGGTTGGAAAGATACGCAGTATTTT
>15|TRBV6-5|TRBJ2-7|once|TRBD1
CASNRPTGGGYEQYF
TGTGCCAGCAACCGACCCACAGGGGGAGGCTACGAGCAGTACTTC
>16|TRBV5-1|TRBJ2-1|once|TRBD1
CASSLEARTSGGEQFF
TGCGCCAGCAGCTTGGAGGCCCGGACTTCAGGGGGTGAGCAGTTCTTC
>11|TRBV20-1|TRBJ1-2|once|NA
CSAFNSRGYTF
TGCAGTGCTTTCAACTCCCGGGGCTACACCTTC
>15|TRBV29-1|TRBJ2-3|NA|TRBD2
CSVVPTSGSTDTQYF
TGCAGCGTTGTCCCAACTAGCGGGAGCACAGATACGCAGTATTTT
>13|TRBV6-1|TRBJ2-5|NA|NA
CASNAKRQETQYF
TGTGCCAGCAATGCTAAACGGCAAGAGACCCAGTACTTC
>17|TRBV29-1|TRBJ2-1|NA|TRBD2
CSVTTYPGGLSYNEQFF
TGCAGCGTTACGACTTACCCGGGGGGTCTCTCCTACAATGAGCAGTTCTTC